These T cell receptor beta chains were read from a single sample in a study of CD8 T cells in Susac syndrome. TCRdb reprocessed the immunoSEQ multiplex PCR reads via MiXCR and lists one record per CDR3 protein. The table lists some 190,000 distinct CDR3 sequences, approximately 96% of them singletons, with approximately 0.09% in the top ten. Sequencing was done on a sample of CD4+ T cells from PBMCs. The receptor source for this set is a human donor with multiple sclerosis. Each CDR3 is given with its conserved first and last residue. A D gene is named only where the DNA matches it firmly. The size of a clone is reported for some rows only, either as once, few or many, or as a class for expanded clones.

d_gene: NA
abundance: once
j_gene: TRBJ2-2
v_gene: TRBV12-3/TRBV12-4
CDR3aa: CASSLPVPGELFF
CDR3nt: TGTGCCAGCAGTTTACCTGTTCCTGGGGAGCTGTTTTTT

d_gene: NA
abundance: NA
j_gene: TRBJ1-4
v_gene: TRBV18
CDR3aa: CASSPPSGLMEKLFF
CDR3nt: TGTGCCAGCTCACCACCTAGCGGGTTAATGGAAAAACTGTTTTTT

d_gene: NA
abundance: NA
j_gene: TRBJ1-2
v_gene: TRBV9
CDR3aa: CASSLAGGAYGYTF
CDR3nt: TGTGCCAGCAGCCTGGCGGGGGGTGCCTATGGCTACACCTTC

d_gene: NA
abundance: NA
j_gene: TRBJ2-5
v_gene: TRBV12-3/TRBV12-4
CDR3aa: CASSLTPKETQYF
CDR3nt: TGTGCCAGCAGTTTAACCCCAAAAGAGACCCAGTACTTC

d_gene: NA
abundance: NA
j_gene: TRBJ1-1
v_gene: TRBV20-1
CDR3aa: CSASRIRATEAFF
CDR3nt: TGCAGTGCTAGCAGGATCCGGGCCACTGAAGCTTTCTTT

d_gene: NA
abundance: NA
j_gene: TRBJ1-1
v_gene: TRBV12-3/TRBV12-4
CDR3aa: CASSLVGTEAFF
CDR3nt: TGTGCCAGCAGTCTCGTGGGCACTGAAGCTTTCTTT

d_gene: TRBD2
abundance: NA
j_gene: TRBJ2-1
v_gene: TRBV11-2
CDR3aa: CASRGEGRSYNEQFF
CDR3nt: TGTGCCAGCAGGGGGGAGGGCCGCTCCTACAATGAGCAGTTCTTC

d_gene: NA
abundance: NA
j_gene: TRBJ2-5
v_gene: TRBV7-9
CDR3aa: CASSSRPQGRQETQYF
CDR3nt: TGTGCCAGCAGCTCTCGACCACAGGGGAGGCAAGAGACCCAGTACTTC

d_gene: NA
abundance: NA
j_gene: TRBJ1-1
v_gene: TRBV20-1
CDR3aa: CSARGVNTEAFF
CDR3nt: TGCAGTGCTAGAGGTGTCAACACTGAAGCTTTCTTT

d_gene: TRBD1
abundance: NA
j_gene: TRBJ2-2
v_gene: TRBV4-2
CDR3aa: CASSQAGTANTGELFF
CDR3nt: TGTGCCAGCAGCCAAGCTGGGACAGCGAACACCGGGGAGCTGTTTTTT

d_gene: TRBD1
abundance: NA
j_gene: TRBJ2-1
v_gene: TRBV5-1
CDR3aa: CASSVQGAANEQFF
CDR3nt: TGCGCCAGCAGCGTCCAGGGGGCGGCCAATGAGCAGTTCTTC

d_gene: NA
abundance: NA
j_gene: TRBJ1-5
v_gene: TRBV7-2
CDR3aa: CASSEFTGPQHF
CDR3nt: TGTGCCAGCAGCGAATTCACGGGGCCCCAGCATTTT

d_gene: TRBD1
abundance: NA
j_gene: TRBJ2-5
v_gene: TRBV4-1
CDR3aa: CASSQTGTAQETQYF
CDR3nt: TGCGCCAGCAGCCAAACAGGGACAGCCCAAGAGACCCAGTACTTC